A selection of T cell receptor beta chains follows, all from one sample in a study of shared clonotypes between healthy human individuals. Sequenced by immunoSEQ multiplex PCR; TCRdb stores in-frame clones only, minus some. The sample carries about 820,000 clones, almost 95% recorded once. Specimen: naive CD8+ T cells sorted from blood. The source is a young man in good health. CDR3s include the opening cysteine and the closing phenylalanine or tryptophan. A D gene is named only where the DNA matches it firmly. The listing skips clone size in some rows; elsewhere it reads once, few, many or a size class.

clone_size j_call v_call d_call cdr3_aa cdr3_nt
NA TRBJ2-1 TRBV29-1 TRBD2 CSVLPRPGTSGSGEQFF TGCAGCGTTCTTCCTCGACCAGGGACTAGCGGGAGTGGAGAGCAGTTCTTC
NA TRBJ2-1 TRBV5-1 TRBD1 CASSLGQGINEQFF TGCGCCAGCAGCTTGGGACAGGGGATAAATGAGCAGTTCTTC
once TRBJ2-3 TRBV27 TRBD2 CASSLSGGGPFFTDTQYF TGTGCCAGCAGTTTATCGGGGGGAGGGCCATTCTTCACAGATACGCAGTATTTT
once TRBJ2-1 TRBV5-1 TRBD2 CASRMLAGEYNEQFF TGCGCCAGCAGAATGCTAGCGGGCGAGTACAATGAGCAGTTCTTC
NA TRBJ1-2 TRBV19 NA CASSIRTGSYGYTF TGTGCCAGTAGTATCCGAACAGGGTCCTATGGCTACACCTTC
NA TRBJ2-1 TRBV29-1 TRBD1 CSAQGSWTGESYNEQFF TGCAGCGCCCAAGGGTCTTGGACAGGGGAATCCTACAATGAGCAGTTCTTC
NA TRBJ2-3 TRBV27 TRBD1 CASSDRGYTDTQYF TGTGCCAGCAGTGACAGGGGATACACAGATACGCAGTATTTT
once TRBJ1-1 TRBV9 TRBD1 CASSVALDRADTEAFF TGTGCCAGCAGCGTAGCCCTCGACAGGGCGGACACTGAAGCTTTCTTT
NA TRBJ2-7 TRBV10-3 TRBD1 CAISIPETGRGDEQYF TGTGCCATCAGTATTCCCGAGACAGGGAGAGGGGACGAGCAGTACTTC
NA TRBJ2-1 TRBV29-1 NA CSSRTFATHEQFF TGCAGCTCCAGGACCTTTGCGACCCATGAGCAGTTCTTC
once TRBJ2-7 TRBV11-1 TRBD1 CASESTRDSNPYEQYF TGTGCCAGTGAATCCACCCGGGACAGCAATCCCTACGAGCAGTACTTC
NA TRBJ2-3 TRBV15 TRBD1 CATSRDQGADTQYF TGTGCCACCAGCAGAGATCAGGGGGCAGATACGCAGTATTTT
NA TRBJ2-6 TRBV18 NA CASSPNDFWGPGANVLTF TGTGCCAGCTCACCAAACGATTTTTGGGGGCCTGGGGCCAACGTCCTGACTTTC
NA TRBJ2-1 TRBV7-9 TRBD2 CASSGVLAGPYNEQFF TGTGCCAGCAGCGGAGTGCTAGCGGGGCCTTACAATGAGCAGTTCTTC
NA TRBJ2-2 TRBV27 TRBD1 CASSGVDRVTGELFF TGTGCCAGCAGTGGGGTGGACAGGGTCACCGGGGAGCTGTTTTTT
NA TRBJ2-2 TRBV9 NA CASSVDPGNTGELFF TGTGCCAGCAGCGTAGACCCTGGGAACACCGGGGAGCTGTTTTTT
NA TRBJ2-1 TRBV19 NA CASSMGGNSYNEQFF TGTGCCAGTAGTATGGGCGGGAATAGCTACAATGAGCAGTTCTTC
few TRBJ2-7 TRBV9 TRBD1 CASGTGNTYEQYF TGTGCCAGCGGGACAGGGAACACCTACGAGCAGTACTTC
NA TRBJ2-1 TRBV27 TRBD2 CASSSRPSGNYNEQFF TGTGCCAGCAGCTCAAGGCCTAGCGGGAACTACAATGAGCAGTTCTTC
NA TRBJ2-1 TRBV18 NA CASSPGSGFHNEQFF TGTGCCAGCTCACCAGGTTCAGGGTTTCACAATGAGCAGTTCTTC
NA TRBJ2-2 TRBV10-3 TRBD2 CAIKAAGGRITGELFF TGTGCCATCAAGGCAGCGGGAGGTCGCATCACCGGGGAGCTGTTTTTT
NA TRBJ1-1 TRBV28 NA CAGGRSEAFF TGTGCGGGGGGCCGCTCTGAAGCTTTCTTT
NA TRBJ2-1 TRBV27 TRBD2 CASSPGLAGLNNEQFF TGTGCCAGCAGTCCAGGACTAGCGGGACTAAACAATGAGCAGTTCTTC
NA TRBJ2-7 TRBV27 NA CASRLRPGQTYEQYF TGTGCCAGCAGACTTAGGCCCGGACAGACCTACGAGCAGTACTTC
NA TRBJ1-1 TRBV7-9 NA CASSLAGALNTEAFF TGTGCCAGCAGCTTAGCAGGGGCCTTGAACACTGAAGCTTTCTTT
NA TRBJ2-2 TRBV4-1 NA CASSPQALGELFF TGCGCCAGCAGCCCACAGGCGCTCGGGGAGCTGTTTTTT
NA TRBJ2-7 TRBV7-8 NA CASSGWFGQYF TGTGCCAGCAGCGGATGGTTCGGGCAGTACTTC
NA TRBJ1-5 TRBV5-8 TRBD1 CASSLADRGSQPQHF TGTGCCAGCAGCTTGGCCGACAGGGGAAGCCAGCCCCAGCATTTT
NA TRBJ2-5 TRBV28 NA CASSFPDGEETQYF TGTGCCAGCAGTTTCCCCGACGGTGAAGAGACCCAGTACTTC
NA TRBJ2-7 TRBV27 NA CASSPGTYYEQYF TGTGCCAGCAGTCCCGGGACATACTACGAGCAGTACTTC
NA TRBJ2-2 TRBV18 TRBD2 CASSPPGLAGGGTGELFF TGTGCCAGCTCACCGCCGGGACTAGCGGGAGGTGGCACCGGGGAGCTGTTTTTT
NA TRBJ2-2 TRBV29-1 NA CSVEEGNTGELFF TGCAGCGTTGAAGAAGGCAACACCGGGGAGCTGTTTTTT
NA TRBJ1-1 TRBV2 NA CASSAGRGNTEAFF TGTGCCAGCAGTGCAGGTAGAGGGAACACTGAAGCTTTCTTT
NA TRBJ2-1 TRBV7-9 TRBD2 CASSFSPSGQNEQFF TGTGCCAGCAGCTTTTCGCCTAGCGGTCAGAATGAGCAGTTCTTC
NA TRBJ1-2 TRBV27 TRBD1 CASSFLGQTNYGYTF TGTGCCAGCAGTTTTTTGGGACAGACTAACTATGGCTACACCTTC
NA TRBJ2-1 TRBV5-1 TRBD2 CASSFSGLAVNNEQFF TGCGCCAGCAGCTTTTCGGGACTAGCGGTGAACAATGAGCAGTTCTTC
NA TRBJ2-3 TRBV9 NA CASSVAGSTDTQYF TGTGCCAGCAGCGTAGCGGGATCCACAGATACGCAGTATTTT
NA TRBJ1-1 TRBV28 NA CASSSYSGGVNTEAFF TGTGCCAGCAGTTCCTACAGTGGGGGCGTTAACACTGAAGCTTTCTTT
NA TRBJ2-7 TRBV10-1 NA CASSGAQGRDEQYF TGCGCCAGCAGTGGAGCCCAGGGCCGTGACGAGCAGTACTTC
NA TRBJ2-7 TRBV7-8 TRBD2 CASSPPGRALEQYF TGTGCCAGCAGCCCGCCGGGGAGGGCCCTCGAGCAGTACTTC
NA TRBJ2-1 TRBV6-5 NA CASSPVLGEYNEQFF TGTGCCAGCAGCCCCGTCTTAGGAGAGTACAATGAGCAGTTCTTC
NA TRBJ2-2 TRBV11-2 TRBD2 CASSLLAANTGELFF TGTGCCAGCAGCTTGCTAGCGGCAAACACCGGGGAGCTGTTTTTT
NA TRBJ2-7 TRBV6-6 NA CASSYVLYEQYF TGTGCCAGCAGTTACGTGCTCTACGAGCAGTACTTC